These T cell receptor beta chains were read from a single sample in a study of PD-L1 blockade in urothelial cancer. Produced via immunoSEQ multiplex PCR; TCRdb's table is partial and in-frame only. The sample comprises about 52,000 clones, roughly 84% of which are singletons, and 1% to 1.5% rests with the top ten. The sample here was PBMCs, taken around atezolizumab (anti-PD-L1) treatment. These receptors originate from a man aged 45 to 65 with urothelial cancer. Each CDR3 is given with its conserved first and last residue. The order of the fields is clone size, D gene, V gene, J gene, CDR3 protein, CDR3 DNA. A D gene is named only where the DNA matches it firmly. Only part of the rows carry a size: once, few, many, or a class if the clone is expanded.

abundance: -; d_gene: TRBD1; v_gene: TRBV19; j_gene: TRBJ1-1; CDR3aa: CASTAGPQGANTEAFF; CDR3nt: TGTGCCAGTACCGCTGGACCACAGGGGGCGAACACTGAAGCTTTCTTT
abundance: -; d_gene: TRBD2; v_gene: TRBV7-9; j_gene: TRBJ2-3; CDR3aa: CASPGEGPSTDTQYF; CDR3nt: TGTGCCAGTCCGGGGGAGGGGCCTAGCACAGATACGCAGTATTTT
abundance: -; d_gene: TRBD2; v_gene: TRBV6-5; j_gene: TRBJ2-7; CDR3aa: CASSQTSGTYEQYF; CDR3nt: TGTGCCAGCAGTCAGACTAGCGGGACGTACGAGCAGTACTTC
abundance: -; d_gene: -; v_gene: TRBV10-3; j_gene: TRBJ1-1; CDR3aa: CAISESEQGISEAFF; CDR3nt: TGTGCCATCAGTGAGTCCGAACAGGGCATCAGTGAAGCTTTCTTT
abundance: -; d_gene: -; v_gene: TRBV11-3; j_gene: TRBJ2-7; CDR3aa: CASSFLAGAPYEQYF; CDR3nt: TGTGCCAGCAGCTTCCTCGCGGGGGCGCCCTACGAGCAGTACTTC
abundance: -; d_gene: -; v_gene: TRBV5-1; j_gene: TRBJ2-5; CDR3aa: CASSLLTIEQETQYF; CDR3nt: TGCGCCAGCAGCTTGTTAACTATCGAACAAGAGACCCAGTACTTC
abundance: -; d_gene: TRBD1; v_gene: TRBV11-2; j_gene: TRBJ1-1; CDR3aa: CASSTWTGPTEAFF; CDR3nt: TGTGCCAGCAGCACGTGGACAGGGCCCACTGAAGCTTTCTTT
abundance: -; d_gene: -; v_gene: TRBV14; j_gene: TRBJ2-5; CDR3aa: CASSAGETQYF; CDR3nt: TGTGCCAGCAGCGCCGGGGAGACCCAGTACTTC
abundance: -; d_gene: TRBD2; v_gene: TRBV18; j_gene: TRBJ2-3; CDR3aa: CASSLSGRAPTDTQYF; CDR3nt: TGTGCCAGCTCCCTTAGCGGGAGGGCCCCCACAGATACGCAGTATTTT
abundance: -; d_gene: TRBD2; v_gene: TRBV5-1; j_gene: TRBJ2-1; CDR3aa: CASIGASGVNEQFF; CDR3nt: TGCGCCAGCATTGGGGCTAGCGGGGTAAATGAGCAGTTCTTC
abundance: -; d_gene: -; v_gene: TRBV29-1; j_gene: TRBJ1-2; CDR3aa: CSVEDSHGNYGYTF; CDR3nt: TGCAGCGTTGAAGATTCCCACGGTAACTATGGCTACACCTTC
abundance: -; d_gene: TRBD1; v_gene: TRBV5-1; j_gene: TRBJ2-6; CDR3aa: CASSRGQDWVSGANVLTF; CDR3nt: TGCGCCAGCAGCCGCGGACAGGATTGGGTCTCTGGGGCCAACGTCCTGACTTTC
abundance: -; d_gene: TRBD1; v_gene: TRBV6-5; j_gene: TRBJ1-6; CDR3aa: CASSYTATGSSSPLHF; CDR3nt: TGTGCCAGCAGTTACACGGCGACAGGGTCGTCTTCACCCCTCCACTTT
abundance: -; d_gene: TRBD2; v_gene: TRBV5-4; j_gene: TRBJ2-4; CDR3aa: CASSLVAGDKNIQYF; CDR3nt: TGTGCCAGCAGTCTGGTAGCGGGTGACAAAAACATTCAGTACTTC
abundance: -; d_gene: -; v_gene: TRBV7-2; j_gene: TRBJ2-1; CDR3aa: CASKRRDGGEQFF; CDR3nt: TGTGCCAGCAAAAGGAGGGACGGCGGTGAGCAGTTCTTC
abundance: -; d_gene: -; v_gene: TRBV7-2; j_gene: TRBJ2-1; CDR3aa: CASTGGGRSSYNEQFF; CDR3nt: TGTGCCAGCACTGGAGGTGGGCGCAGCTCCTACAATGAGCAGTTCTTC
abundance: once; d_gene: TRBD2; v_gene: TRBV7-2; j_gene: TRBJ2-1; CDR3aa: CASSLAGGVFNEQFF; CDR3nt: TGTGCCAGCAGCTTAGCGGGAGGGGTCTTTAATGAGCAGTTCTTC
abundance: few; d_gene: TRBD1; v_gene: TRBV6-6; j_gene: TRBJ1-2; CDR3aa: CASARTGGDYGYTF; CDR3nt: TGTGCCAGCGCCAGGACAGGGGGAGACTATGGCTACACCTTC
abundance: once; d_gene: -; v_gene: TRBV21-1; j_gene: TRBJ1-3; CDR3aa: CASSQNRAGGGSGNTIYF; CDR3nt: TGTGCCAGCAGCCAAAACAGGGCAGGGGGAGGTTCTGGAAACACCATATATTTT
abundance: -; d_gene: -; v_gene: TRBV7-2; j_gene: TRBJ2-7; CDR3aa: CASSQSGISGEQYF; CDR3nt: TGTGCCAGCAGCCAGTCGGGGATTTCGGGGGAGCAGTACTTC
abundance: few; d_gene: -; v_gene: TRBV27; j_gene: TRBJ2-7; CDR3aa: CASKPRGAYEQYF; CDR3nt: TGTGCCAGCAAACCCCGTGGAGCCTACGAGCAGTACTTC
abundance: -; d_gene: TRBD1; v_gene: TRBV4-3; j_gene: TRBJ1-2; CDR3aa: CASSQEKAGGGYTF; CDR3nt: TGCGCCAGCAGCCAAGAGAAGGCAGGGGGTGGCTACACCTTC
abundance: -; d_gene: TRBD1; v_gene: TRBV11-2; j_gene: TRBJ2-7; CDR3aa: CASSPRQGSYEQYF; CDR3nt: TGTGCCAGCAGCCCCAGACAGGGGAGCTACGAGCAGTACTTC
abundance: once; d_gene: TRBD2; v_gene: TRBV9; j_gene: TRBJ2-3; CDR3aa: CASSSTSGYTDTQYF; CDR3nt: TGTGCCAGCAGCTCGACTAGCGGTTACACAGATACGCAGTATTTT
abundance: -; d_gene: TRBD2; v_gene: TRBV10-2; j_gene: TRBJ2-1; CDR3aa: CASSEGLAGITYNEQFF; CDR3nt: TGCGCCAGCAGTGAGGGACTAGCGGGGATTACCTACAATGAGCAGTTCTTC
abundance: once; d_gene: -; v_gene: TRBV7-8; j_gene: TRBJ2-7; CDR3aa: CASSLIQTYEQYF; CDR3nt: TGTGCCAGCAGCTTAATACAGACCTACGAGCAGTACTTC
abundance: -; d_gene: -; v_gene: TRBV5-4; j_gene: TRBJ2-5; CDR3aa: CASSLAGVQETQYF; CDR3nt: TGTGCCAGCAGCTTGGCCGGGGTCCAAGAGACCCAGTACTTC
abundance: once; d_gene: TRBD2; v_gene: TRBV29-1; j_gene: TRBJ2-7; CDR3aa: CSVGGLAGTSYEQYF; CDR3nt: TGCAGCGTTGGGGGCCTAGCGGGTACCTCCTACGAGCAGTACTTC
abundance: -; d_gene: TRBD2; v_gene: TRBV5-1; j_gene: TRBJ2-7; CDR3aa: CASSLVWAGGGEQYF; CDR3nt: TGCGCCAGCAGCTTGGTGTGGGCGGGAGGTGGTGAGCAGTACTTC
abundance: few; d_gene: -; v_gene: TRBV9; j_gene: TRBJ1-3; CDR3aa: CASSVGAFGNTIYF; CDR3nt: TGTGCCAGCAGCGTAGGGGCTTTCGGAAACACCATATATTTT
abundance: -; d_gene: TRBD2; v_gene: TRBV30; j_gene: TRBJ2-2; CDR3aa: CAFGTSGTGELFF; CDR3nt: TGTGCCTTTGGGACTAGCGGGACCGGGGAGCTGTTTTTT
abundance: -; d_gene: -; v_gene: TRBV18; j_gene: TRBJ2-3; CDR3aa: CASSPLQGSTDTQYF; CDR3nt: TGTGCCAGCTCACCCCTACAGGGTAGCACAGATACGCAGTATTTT
abundance: -; d_gene: -; v_gene: TRBV2; j_gene: TRBJ2-7; CDR3aa: CATTEQGPSYEQYF; CDR3nt: TGTGCCACCACCGAACAGGGACCTTCCTACGAGCAGTACTTC
abundance: -; d_gene: TRBD1; v_gene: TRBV5-1; j_gene: TRBJ2-3; CDR3aa: CASIPGQGVFTDTQYF; CDR3nt: TGCGCCAGCATACCGGGACAGGGGGTTTTTACAGATACGCAGTATTTT
abundance: -; d_gene: -; v_gene: TRBV11-2; j_gene: TRBJ2-5; CDR3aa: CASRKNGVETQYF; CDR3nt: TGTGCCAGCAGAAAAAACGGGGTGGAGACCCAGTACTTC